These 27 T cell receptor beta chains were sequenced from one sample in a study of blood T cell repertoires in COVID-19. Sequencing was performed with immunoSEQ multiplex PCR; in TCRdb, only in-frame clones are kept and a portion is missing. The table records around 31,000 clones, roughly nine tenths of them present only once. Sequenced: peripheral blood. The origin of the receptors is a human donor with active COVID-19. The donor label of this sample is uncertain.

The chain joins TRBV5-4 to TRBJ2-2, with 7 bases matching TRBD2. The CDR3 runs to 18 residues. CDR1 SGHNT and CDR2 YYREEE come from the germline V gene (reference sequence). Trimming took 4 bases from V and 0 from J; bases not matched to a gene: 12. CDR3 DNA: TGTGCCAGCAGCCCAGTCGGGGGAGGGAGACCGAACACCGGGGAGCTGTTTTTT. Encoded protein: CASSPVGGGRPNTGELFF.

The count of this clone is one. The chain is built from TRBV9 and TRBJ2-2; possible D gene TRBD2, 6 bases. The CDR3 is made up of 17 amino acids. Deletions cut 3 bases from V and 1 base from J, with 16 bases between. Germline CDR1 and CDR2: SGDLS and YYNGEE. CDR3 region: CASSASIGRENTGELFF. The CDR3 bases are TGTGCCAGCAGCGCCTCCATTGGGCGGGAGAACACCGGGGAGCTGTTTTTT.

The chain has TRBV6-6 and TRBJ1-6, with D perhaps matching TRBD1 (6 bases). The V gene lost 0 bases and the J gene lost 15 bases, with 18 bases spanning the gap. The CDR3 spans 15 residues. Per germline, CDR1 MNHNY and CDR2 SVGAGI (reference sequence). The CDR3 bases are TGTGCCAGCAGTTACTCCTCAAAACAGGGCGTAGGCCTCCACTTT. Protein: CASSYSSKQGVGLHF.

In its sample, this clone was seen a few times. The chain joins TRBV10-3 to TRBJ2-3; 8 bases align to TRBD2. The V segment lost 6 bases and the J segment 3 bases; nucleotides outside the gene matches: 5. The germline V gene encodes CDR1 ENHRY and CDR2 SYGVKD. The CDR3 consists of 14 residues. The CDR3 DNA reads TGTGCCATCAGCGTAAGCGGGAGTACAGATACGCAGTATTTT. Encoded protein: CAISVSGSTDTQYF.

In its sample, this clone was seen a few times. This chain connects TRBV5-8 to TRBJ2-1; 7 nucleotides align to TRBD2. CDR3 length: 13 amino acids. CDR1 is SGHTS and CDR2 is YDEGEE in the germline V gene. V shed 8 bases and J 0 bases; nucleotides not matched to a gene: 2. CDR3 nucleotides: TGTGCCAGGGGGGGGGTCTCCTACAATGAGCAGTTCTTC. Residues: CARGGVSYNEQFF. Full variable domain (outside the CDR3, taken from reference TRBV5-8 and TRBJ2-1): EAGVTQSPTHLIKTRGQQATLRCSPISGHTSVYWYQQALGLGLQFLLWYDEGEERNRGNFPPRFSGRQFPNYSSELNVNALELEDSALYLCARGGVSYNEQFFGPGTRLTVL.

The chain joins TRBV6-4 to TRBJ1-6, with 7 bases aligning to TRBD1. Germline CDR1 is MRHNA and CDR2 is SNTAGT. The V segment lost 4 bases and the J segment 7 bases; nucleotides outside the gene matches: 7. CDR3 size: 15 residues. CDR3 loop: CASSAETGRNSPLHF. DNA for the CDR3: TGTGCCAGCAGTGCGGAGACAGGGCGGAATTCACCCCTCCACTTT.

This clone was found a few times. The rearrangement links TRBV7-2 to TRBJ2-1, with no clear D. The CDR3 sequence is 15 residues long. Trimming removed 5 bases at V and 4 bases at J, with 15 bases between. Per the germline V gene, CDR1 is SGHTA and CDR2 is FQGNSA. The CDR3 DNA reads as TGTGCCAGCAGCCCGAGCAAAGCGTTATACAATGAGCAGTTCTTC. It translates to CASSPSKALYNEQFF.

The chain combines TRBV28 with TRBJ1-5; 7 bases match TRBD1. This CDR3 comprises 15 residues. The V and J ends lost 6 bases and 1 base, in that order; junction bases with no gene match: 6. Germline CDR1 MDHEN, CDR2 SYDVKM. The CDR3 DNA reads as TGTGCCAGCAGGGCGACAGGGTTAAGCAATCAGCCCCAGCATTTT. Translating gives CASRATGLSNQPQHF.

The chain joins TRBV15 to TRBJ2-3; 9 bases are shared with TRBD2. The CDR3 extends over 17 amino acids. With V trimmed by 4 bases and J by 4 bases, 12 bases remained unmatched. Per the germline V gene, CDR1 is LNHNV and CDR2 is YYDKDF (reference sequence). CDR3 bases: TGTGCCACCAGCACCCCAGCTCCGGGACTAGCTGCAGATACGCAGTATTTT. Its translation: CATSTPAPGLAADTQYF.

This clone was seen only a few times. The chain combines TRBV7-6 with TRBJ1-3; D might be TRBD1 (5 bases). Per germline, CDR1 SGHVS and CDR2 FNYEAQ. The CDR3 has 15 amino acids. Between the trimmed V and J ends, which lost 2 bases and 4 bases, there was a span of 12 bases. The CDR3 DNA follows: TGTGCCAGCAGCTTACTTTCAGGGCTCGGAAACACCATATATTTT. This sequence encodes CASSLLSGLGNTIYF. Together with reference TRBV7-6 and TRBJ1-3, the CDR3 gives the full variable domain: GAGVSQSPRYKVTKRGQDVALRCDPISGHVSLYWYRQALGQGPEFLTYFNYEAQQDKSGLPNDRFSAERPEGSISTLTIQRTEQRDSAMYRCASSLLSGLGNTIYFGEGSWLTVV.

The table lists this clone with a few counts. This chain uses TRBV18 with TRBJ1-3; tentative D call: TRBD1 (6 bases). The CDR3 runs 17 residues. The germline V gene encodes CDR1 KGHSH and CDR2 LQKENI. V shed 1 base and J shed 0 bases, with 13 bases lying between them. CDR3 residues: CASSPRGPASSGNTIYF. In nucleotides, the CDR3 is TGTGCCAGCTCACCACGGGGGCCCGCGAGCTCTGGAAACACCATATATTTT.

The chain joins TRBV27 to TRBJ2-1; 7 bases align to TRBD2. The CDR3 has 16 residues. V was clipped by 6 bases and J by 0 bases; unmatched bases: 8. Per germline, CDR1 MNHEY and CDR2 SMNVEV (reference sequence). The CDR3 reads CASSPPGGSSYNEQFF. The CDR3 DNA sequence: TGTGCCAGCAGCCCCCCCGGGGGGAGCTCCTACAATGAGCAGTTCTTC.

The V gene is TRBV29-1, the J gene TRBJ2-1; D possibly corresponds to TRBD2 (5 bases). The CDR3 is 15 amino acids. The V gene's germline CDR1 is SQVTM and CDR2 ANQGSEA. The V end was cut by 2 bases, the J end by 0 bases, with 11 bases between. The CDR3 sequence: CSVEFWESSYNEQFF. CDR3 nucleotide sequence: TGCAGCGTTGAATTTTGGGAGAGCTCCTACAATGAGCAGTTCTTC.

The genes are TRBV6-5 and TRBJ1-5; a weak D match, TRBD1 (6 bases). V lost 6 bases and J lost 3, with 15 bases in between. The V gene's germline CDR1 is MNHEY and CDR2 SVGAGI. The CDR3 totals 15 residues. The CDR3 protein is CASRVYRDTNQPQHF. CDR3 sequence (DNA): TGTGCCAGCAGGGTCTACCGGGACACCAATCAGCCCCAGCATTTT.

This clone was counted once. The DNA of the CDR3 is TGTGCCGGGGGGACAGGGGGTGGCGAGCAGTACTTC. Residues: CAGGTGGGEQYF. The V call is TRBV30, the J call TRBJ2-7; 11 bases are shared with TRBD1. This CDR3 comprises 12 residues. The V gene's germline CDR1 is GTSNPN and CDR2 SVGIG (reference sequence). J lost 6 bases, V lost 8 bases, and 6 bases had no gene match.

The V call is TRBV19, the J call TRBJ2-2, with a weak D call TRBD1 (5 bases). In germline, CDR1 is LNHDA, CDR2 SQIVND (reference sequence). The CDR3 length is 14 residues. V lost 6 bases and J 3 bases, leaving 11 bases between the germline ends. The CDR3 reads CASRSLRDTGELFF. As DNA, the CDR3 is TGTGCCAGTAGGTCCCTCAGGGACACCGGGGAGCTGTTTTTT. Supplemented by reference TRBV19 and TRBJ2-2, the full variable domain reads DGGITQSPKYLFRKEGQNVTLSCEQNLNHDAMYWYRQDPGQGLRLIYYSQIVNDFQKGDIAEGYSVSREKKESFPLTVTSAQKNPTAFYLCASRSLRDTGELFFGEGSRLTVL.

This sequence joins TRBV5-3 and TRBJ2-7; D perhaps matches TRBD2 (7 bases). TRBV5-3 is noted as an ORF with a role that remains uncertain. This CDR3 contains 16 residues. V lost 0 bases and J lost 2, with 15 bases in between. Here the CDR3 DNA reads TGTGCCAGAAGCTTGGCTCCCGGGGGGCTCCCCTACGAGCAGTACTTC. Translated, it gives CARSLAPGGLPYEQYF.

CDR3: CATSSLDRPNYGYTF. CDR3 nucleotides: TGTGCCACCAGCAGCCTGGACAGGCCAAACTATGGCTACACCTTC. The V call is TRBV15, the J call TRBJ1-2; 7 positions agree with TRBD1. There are 15 residues in the CDR3. Germline-derived CDR1 and CDR2 are LNHNV and YYDKDF (reference sequence). The ends lost 3 bases at V and 2 bases at J; junction bases unmatched: 6. Combining the CDR3 with reference TRBV15 and TRBJ1-2 gives the whole variable domain DAMVIQNPRYQVTQFGKPVTLSCSQTLNHNVMYWYQQKSSQAPKLLFHYYDKDFNNEADTPDNFQSRRPNTSFCFLDIRSPGLGDTAMYLCATSSLDRPNYGYTFGSGTRLTVV.

V gene TRBV6-1 combines with J gene TRBJ1-2, with no clear D. The germline CDR1 and CDR2 sequences are MNHNS and SASEGT. V was shortened by 2 bases and J by 0 bases, with 10 bases between the two germline ends. The CDR3 sequence is 15 residues long. CDR3 nucleotides: TGTGCCAGCAGTGAACTGCGGCAGTCTAACTATGGCTACACCTTC. Residues: CASSELRQSNYGYTF.

The J gene is TRBJ2-1, the V gene TRBV7-9, with a tentative D call TRBD2 (6 bases). Germline V gene sequence: CDR1 SEHNR, CDR2 FQNEAQ (reference sequence). V was clipped by 5 bases and J by 3 bases, with 8 bases between them. There are 13 residues in the CDR3. The CDR3 loop is CASSGGDYNEQFF. As DNA, the CDR3 is TGTGCCAGCAGCGGCGGGGACTACAATGAGCAGTTCTTC.

The chain combines TRBV5-6 with TRBJ2-3; no reliable D call. The CDR3 contains 11 residues. The V end was cut by 1 base, the J end by 6 bases, with 3 bases between. CDR1 SGHDT and CDR2 YYEEEE come from the germline V gene. The CDR3 reads CASSLSDTQYF. The CDR3 DNA sequence: TGTGCCAGCAGCTTGTCGGATACGCAGTATTTT.

V is TRBV4-2 and J is TRBJ1-4; no clear D. The V end was cut by 0 bases, the J end by 8 bases, with 7 bases between. Germline assignment: CDR1 LGHNA and CDR2 YNFKEQ. This CDR3 has 13 residues. The CDR3 sequence: CASSQDTGEKLFF. CDR3 DNA: TGTGCCAGCAGCCAAGATACCGGGGAAAAACTGTTTTTT.

This rearrangement joins TRBV19 to TRBJ2-1; D is unclear. Germline CDR1 LNHDA, CDR2 SQIVND (reference sequence). V was trimmed by 3 bases and J by 1 base, leaving 19 bases between them. This CDR3 spans 18 amino acids. CDR3 in DNA: TGTGCCAGTAGTATCCCCCTTCTAGTGCCCTCTTCCTACAATGAGCAGTTCTTC. Its protein product is CASSIPLLVPSSYNEQFF.

The chain couples TRBV30 to TRBJ1-1, with a weak D call TRBD1 (5 bases). Germline V CDR1 and CDR2: GTSNPN, SVGIG (reference sequence). The CDR3 sequence is 14 residues long. The V and J ends lost 0 bases and 0 bases respectively, with 8 bases between them. The CDR3 sequence is CAWSVQAMNTEAFF. CDR3 nucleotides: TGTGCCTGGAGTGTACAGGCCATGAACACTGAAGCTTTCTTT. The full variable domain, completed using reference TRBV30 and TRBJ1-1, is SQTIHQWPATLVQPVGSPLSLECTVEGTSNPNLYWYRQAAGRGLQLLFYSVGIGQISSEVPQNLSASRPQDRQFILSSKKLLLSDSGFYLCAWSVQAMNTEAFFGQGTRLTVV.

The CDR3 reads CASSQGSGGNNEQFF. The CDR3 DNA follows: TGTGCCAGCAGCCAAGGTAGCGGGGGGAACAATGAGCAGTTCTTC. The gene calls are TRBV3-1 (or the pseudogene TRBV3-2) and TRBJ2-1, with 10 bases matching TRBD2. The J segment lost 5 bases and the V segment lost 1 base, leaving 2 bases of the junction unmatched. Germline loops: CDR1 LGHDT, CDR2 YNNKEL (reference sequence). The CDR3 is 15 amino acids.

This chain joins TRBV3-1 (or the pseudogene TRBV3-2) and TRBJ2-5; 12 bases fit TRBD2. Trimming removed 6 bases from V and 7 bases from J; junction bases left unmatched: 12. CDR1 and CDR2 from the germline V gene are LGHDT and YNNKEL (reference sequence). CDR3 length equals 16 residues. Here the CDR3 DNA reads TGTGCCAGCAGAAGCGGGGCTAGCGGGGGGGCAGGGACCCAGTACTTC. Residues: CASRSGASGGAGTQYF.

The V and J genes are TRBV7-2 and TRBJ2-7; 7 nucleotides agree with TRBD2. Germline lookup yields CDR1 SGHTA and CDR2 FQGNSA. The CDR3 has 14 residues. V trimming: 3 bases; J trimming: 4 bases; junction bases outside the gene matches: 6. CDR3 loop: CASSLPGLWYEQYF. CDR3 coding DNA: TGTGCCAGCAGCTTGCCGGGACTATGGTACGAGCAGTACTTC.